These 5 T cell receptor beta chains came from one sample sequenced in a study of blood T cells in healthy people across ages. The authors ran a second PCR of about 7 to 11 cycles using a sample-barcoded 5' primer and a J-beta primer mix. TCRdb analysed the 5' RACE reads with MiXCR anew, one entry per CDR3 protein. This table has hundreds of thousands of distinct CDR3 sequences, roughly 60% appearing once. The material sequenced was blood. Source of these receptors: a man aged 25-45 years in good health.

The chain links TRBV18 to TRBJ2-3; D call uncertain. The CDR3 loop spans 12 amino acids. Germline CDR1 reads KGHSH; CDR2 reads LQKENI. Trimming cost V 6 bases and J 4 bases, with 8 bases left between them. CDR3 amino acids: CASSDQADTQYF. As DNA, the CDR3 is TGTGCCAGCTCCGACCAAGCAGATACGCAGTATTTT.

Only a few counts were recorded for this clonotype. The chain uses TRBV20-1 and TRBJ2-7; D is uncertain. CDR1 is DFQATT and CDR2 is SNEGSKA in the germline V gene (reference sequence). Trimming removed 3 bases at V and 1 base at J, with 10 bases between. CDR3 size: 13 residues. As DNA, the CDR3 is TGCAGTGCTAGCGGGCCCCAGTCCTACGAGCAGTACTTC. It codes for CSASGPQSYEQYF.

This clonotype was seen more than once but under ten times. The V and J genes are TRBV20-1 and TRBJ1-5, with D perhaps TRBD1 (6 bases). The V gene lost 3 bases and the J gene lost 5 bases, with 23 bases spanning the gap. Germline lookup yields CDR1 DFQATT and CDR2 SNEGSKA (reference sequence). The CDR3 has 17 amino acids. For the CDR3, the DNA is TGCAGTGCTAGGCCTTTAATGGGGGCGCGGATTGATCAGCCCCAGCATTTT. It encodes CSARPLMGARIDQPQHF.

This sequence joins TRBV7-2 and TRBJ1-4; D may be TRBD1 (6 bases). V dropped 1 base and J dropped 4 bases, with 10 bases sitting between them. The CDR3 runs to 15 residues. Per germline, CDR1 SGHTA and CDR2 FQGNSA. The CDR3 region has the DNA TGTGCCAGCAGCTTAGTGCAAGGGGGTAATGAAAAACTGTTTTTT. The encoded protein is CASSLVQGGNEKLFF.

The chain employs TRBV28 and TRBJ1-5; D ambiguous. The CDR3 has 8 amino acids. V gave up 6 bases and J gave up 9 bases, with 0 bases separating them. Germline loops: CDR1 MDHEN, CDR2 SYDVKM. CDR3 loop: CASRPQHF. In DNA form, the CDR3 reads TGTGCCAGCAGGCCCCAGCATTTT.